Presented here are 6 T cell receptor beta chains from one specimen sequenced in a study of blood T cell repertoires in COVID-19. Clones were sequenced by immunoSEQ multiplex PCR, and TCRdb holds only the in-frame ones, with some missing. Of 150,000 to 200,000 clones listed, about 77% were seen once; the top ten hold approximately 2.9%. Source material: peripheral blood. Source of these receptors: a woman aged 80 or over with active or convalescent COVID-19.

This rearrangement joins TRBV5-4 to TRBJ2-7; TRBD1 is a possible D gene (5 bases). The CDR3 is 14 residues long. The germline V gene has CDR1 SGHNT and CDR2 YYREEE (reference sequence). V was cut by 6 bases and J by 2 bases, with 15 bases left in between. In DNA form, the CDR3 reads TGTGCCAGCACCCAGGGTGGCAGTACCTACGAGCAGTACTTC. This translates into CASTQGGSTYEQYF.

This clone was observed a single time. This CDR3 is CASSLTLAGGLNEQFF. The DNA for the CDR3 is TGTGCCAGCAGCTTAACGTTGGCGGGGGGGCTCAATGAGCAGTTCTTC. V gene TRBV11-2 combines with J gene TRBJ2-1, with TRBD2 identical over 9 bases. V lost 2 bases, J lost 6 bases, and 8 bases stayed unmatched. The V gene's germline CDR1 is SGHAT and CDR2 FQNNGV. The CDR3 is 16 amino acids. Variable domain in full (rest from reference TRBV11-2 and TRBJ2-1): EAGVAQSPRYKIIEKRQSVAFWCNPISGHATLYWYQQILGQGPKLLIQFQNNGVVDDSQLPKDRFSAERLKGVDSTLKIQPAKLEDSAVYLCASSLTLAGGLNEQFFGPGTRLTVL.

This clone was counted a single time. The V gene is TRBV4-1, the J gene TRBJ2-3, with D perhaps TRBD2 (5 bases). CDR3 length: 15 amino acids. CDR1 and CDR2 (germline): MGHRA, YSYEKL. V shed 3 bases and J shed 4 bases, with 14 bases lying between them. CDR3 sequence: CASSHGSIFPDTQYF. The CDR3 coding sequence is TGCGCCAGCAGCCATGGGAGTATTTTTCCAGATACGCAGTATTTT.

The CDR3 loop reads CASSPSRVGQPQHF. In DNA form, the CDR3 reads TGTGCCAGCTCACCGTCCAGGGTCGGTCAGCCCCAGCATTTT. The chain links TRBV18 to TRBJ1-5; tentatively, D is TRBD1 (5 bases). Between the trimmed V and J ends, which lost 3 bases and 6 bases, there was a span of 12 bases. Germline CDR1 KGHSH, CDR2 LQKENI. CDR3 size: 14 residues.

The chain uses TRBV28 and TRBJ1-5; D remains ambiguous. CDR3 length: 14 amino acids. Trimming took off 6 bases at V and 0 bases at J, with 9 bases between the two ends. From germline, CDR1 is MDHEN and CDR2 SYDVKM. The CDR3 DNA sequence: TGTGCCAGCAGGGCTCGATATAGCAATCAGCCCCAGCATTTT. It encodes CASRARYSNQPQHF. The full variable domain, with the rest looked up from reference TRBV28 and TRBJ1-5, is DVKVTQSSRYLVKRTGEKVFLECVQDMDHENMFWYRQDPGLGLRLIYFSYDVKMKEKGDIPEGYSVSREKKERFSLILESASTNQTSMYLCASRARYSNQPQHFGDGTRLSIL.

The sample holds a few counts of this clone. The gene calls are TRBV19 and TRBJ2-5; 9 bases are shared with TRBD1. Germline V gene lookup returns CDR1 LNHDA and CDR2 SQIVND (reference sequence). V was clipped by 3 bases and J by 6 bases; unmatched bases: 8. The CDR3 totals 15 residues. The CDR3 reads CASSITGGGGKTQYF. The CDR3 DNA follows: TGTGCCAGTAGTATTACAGGGGGCGGTGGAAAGACCCAGTACTTC. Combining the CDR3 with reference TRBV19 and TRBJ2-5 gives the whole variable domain DGGITQSPKYLFRKEGQNVTLSCEQNLNHDAMYWYRQDPGQGLRLIYYSQIVNDFQKGDIAEGYSVSREKKESFPLTVTSAQKNPTAFYLCASSITGGGGKTQYFGPGTRLLVL.